This TCR beta chain was identified during a study of shared clonotypes between healthy human individuals. About the research overall: Each donor's CD8 memory used one plate, CD8 naive two, each CD4 subset three. General study points: For naive CD4 cells, around 5% of clonotypes were shared across a handful of donors.

This CDR3 has 15 amino acids. Germline V gene data show CDR1 as MNHEY and CDR2 as SVGAGI. With 1 base removed from V and 0 bases from J, the gap between germline ends came to 6 bases. About this clone: Its antigen is not identified.

TCRdb's table, derived via immunoSEQ multiplex PCR, lists solely in-frame clones and lacks some. The sample has more than 2,000,000 clones; 85% to 95% are singletons. The chain is built from TRBV6-5 and TRBJ1-4; D not certain. This TCR came from a man between 18 and 29 years old in good health. Some clones in this sample may be carry-over from other donors' samples. Input material: naive CD4+ T cells from PBMCs. The subset: CD45RA+ positively selected. CDR3 region: CASSYFGTTNEKLFF. Written as DNA, the CDR3 is TGTGCCAGCAGTTACTTCGGAACAACTAATGAAAAACTGTTTTTT.